The present T cell receptor beta chain was sequenced within a study of cytomegalovirus exposure and HLA in healthy donors. Notes on the study in general: Later analysis identified a missense DCLRE1C variant that was linked to TCR beta V- and J-gene trimming.

As to this clone: Its specificity is not known.

PCR involved 60 Vbeta and 13 Jbeta primers. This table comes from immunoSEQ multiplex PCR, and its TCRdb copy is limited to in-frame clones, with some not included. The sample carries a few hundred thousand clones, 75% to 85% recorded once. V was cut by 5 bases and J by 5 bases, with 10 bases left in between. The V gene's germline CDR1 is SEHNR and CDR2 FQNEAQ (reference sequence). The CDR3 is 13 residues long. The chain combines TRBV7-9 with TRBJ1-5; D gene unclear. The receptor comes from a girl between 2 and 10 years old in good health and CMV-seronegative. What was sequenced was PBMCs. As DNA, the CDR3 is TGTGCCAGCAGCCCTGGGAGAGATCAGCCCCAGCATTTT. This encodes CASSPGRDQPQHF.